The subject of this entry is one TCR beta chain. Its antigen is unknown. Germline V gene sequence: CDR1 SGHTA, CDR2 FQGNSA. Between the trimmed V and J ends, which lost 2 bases and 5 bases, there was a span of 12 bases. This CDR3 region has 14 residues. Assay: immunoSEQ multiplex PCR; the TCRdb copy retains only in-frame clones and omits some. This sample has around 48,000 clones, with 60% to 75% found just once. The sample is drawn from a study of STAT5B mutations in CD4+ large granular lymphocyte leukemia. Study background: Among healthy controls, a particular HLA allele went with more CDR3 'QG' motifs. Study outcomes and limitations: Patient CD4-sorted repertoires stayed more clonal than healthy ones after leukemic-clone removal. About 26% of private leukemic clonotypes occurred rarely in other patients' non-leukemic repertoires.

Control samples were healthy donors' buffy coats. The chain couples TRBV7-2 to TRBJ2-5; possible D gene TRBD2, 5 bases. The sample taken for sequencing was CD4+ T cells from blood buffy coats. The TCR comes from a human donor in good health. The CDR3 coding sequence is TGTGCCAGCAGCTTAAACGGGATGGGGGAGACCCAGTACTTC. Its translation is CASSLNGMGETQYF. The variable domain in full, with the rest retrieved from reference TRBV7-2 and TRBJ2-5, is GAGVSQSPSNKVTEKGKDVELRCDPISGHTALYWYRQSLGQGLEFLIYFQGNSAPDKSGLPSDRFSAERTGGSVSTLTIQRTQQEDSAVYLCASSLNGMGETQYFGPGTRLLVL.